The 31 T cell receptor beta chains presented below share a single source sample, sequenced in a study of CD8+ T cells in alopecia areata. The treatment was: oral pan-JAK inhibitor, 5-10 mg twice daily. RNA was isolated and reverse transcribed to cDNA, the sequencing template. Only in-frame clones appear in the TCRdb table, and some are missing; sequencing was by immunoSEQ multiplex PCR. The table lists some 200,000 clones, under 75% of them singletons, with roughly 1.5% in the top ten. This specimen consisted of CD4+ T cells sorted from blood, obtained at week 4, from a patient treated with tofacitinib. The receptors originated from a human donor with alopecia areata.

CDR3 in DNA: TGTGCCAGCAGTTACTCGACAGGGATGGACACCGGGGAGCTGTTTTTT. The encoded protein is CASSYSTGMDTGELFF. This chain links TRBV6-6 with TRBJ2-2, with 7 bases fitting TRBD1. The germline CDR1 and CDR2 sequences are MNHNY and SVGAGI (reference sequence). V lost 0 bases, J lost 3 bases, and 4 bases stayed unmatched. This CDR3 is built from 16 residues.

This chain uses TRBV5-1 with TRBJ2-2, with TRBD2 as a possible D gene (5 bases). V shed 5 bases and J shed 4 bases, with 15 bases lying between them. Germline values: CDR1 SGHRS, CDR2 YFSETQ. This CDR3 is 15 amino acids long. The DNA for the CDR3 is TGCGCCAGCAGTTCATCGACCGGAGGCACCGGGGAGCTGTTTTTT. Translating it yields CASSSSTGGTGELFF.

The V call is TRBV5-4, the J call TRBJ2-2, with D hard to call. Per germline, CDR1 SGHNT and CDR2 YYREEE (reference sequence). V was trimmed by 4 bases and J by 0 bases, leaving 10 bases between them. The CDR3 has 15 residues. The CDR3 sequence: CASSVGSPNTGELFF. Here the CDR3 DNA reads TGTGCCAGCAGCGTGGGCAGCCCGAACACCGGGGAGCTGTTTTTT.

This clone occurred a few times. This chain uses TRBV5-1 with TRBJ1-1; D is uncertain. The CDR3 runs 14 residues. Germline CDR1 and CDR2: SGHRS and YFSETQ. V lost 3 bases to trimming and J lost 1 base, with 10 bases between them. The CDR3: CASSSGGRNTEAFF. The CDR3 DNA sequence: TGCGCCAGCAGCTCGGGAGGGCGGAACACTGAAGCTTTCTTT.

The V and J genes are TRBV28 and TRBJ1-2; 9 nucleotides line up with TRBD1. CDR3 length equals 17 residues. With V trimmed by 6 bases and J by 4 bases, 15 bases remained unmatched. The germline CDR1 and CDR2 sequences are MDHEN and SYDVKM. The CDR3 here is CASRPQRTGGGGYGYTF. Written as DNA, the CDR3 is TGTGCCAGCAGGCCCCAAAGAACAGGGGGCGGGGGCTATGGCTACACCTTC.

J is TRBJ2-1 and V is TRBV4-3; 9 nucleotides agree with TRBD2. Unmatched junction bases numbered 12, after V lost 0 bases and J lost 9 bases. CDR1 is LGHNA and CDR2 is YSLEER in the germline V gene. CDR3 length: 17 amino acids. CDR3 bases: TGCGCCAGCAGCCAAGATCCCGCGGGGGGGCTGATTGCTGAGCAGTTCTTC. Its translation: CASSQDPAGGLIAEQFF.

Only a few counts were recorded for this clone. This chain connects TRBV6-6 to TRBJ2-4; 8 bases agree with TRBD1. The ends lost 7 bases at V and 9 bases at J; junction bases unmatched: 11. The CDR3 is made up of 14 amino acids. Germline V gene lookup returns CDR1 MNHNY and CDR2 SVGAGI (reference sequence). CDR3 nucleotides: TGTGCCAGCACCGATCCAGGGACAGGAGGCATTCAGTACTTC. This codes for CASTDPGTGGIQYF.

The chain recombines TRBV30 with TRBJ1-1; D possibly corresponds to TRBD1 (5 bases). The CDR3 loop spans 15 amino acids. Trimming took off 1 base at V and 5 bases at J, with 17 bases between the two ends. Germline values: CDR1 GTSNPN, CDR2 SVGIG (reference sequence). The CDR3 DNA sequence: TGTGCCTGGAGTGAAAGAGGGGCCAGGAAAACTGAAGCTTTCTTT. It encodes CAWSERGARKTEAFF.

The chain combines TRBV29-1 with TRBJ2-7; 8 bases line up with TRBD1. This CDR3 region has 14 residues. Germline CDR1 is SQVTM and CDR2 is ANQGSEA. The ends lost 7 bases at V and 0 bases at J; junction bases unmatched: 8. Here the CDR3 DNA reads TGCAGCGCCGGCCAGGGGGCGAGCTCCTACGAGCAGTACTTC. It codes for CSAGQGASSYEQYF.

The chain carries TRBV7-2 and TRBJ1-2; perhaps TRBD1 as D (6 bases). The CDR3 extends over 16 amino acids. Trimming took 4 bases from V and 1 from J, leaving 16 bases between them. CDR1 and CDR2 (germline): SGHTA, FQGNSA. This CDR3 reads CASSSKHHRDNYGYTF. The CDR3 DNA is TGTGCCAGCAGCTCGAAACACCACAGGGATAACTATGGCTACACCTTC.

CDR3 DNA sequence: TGTGCCAGCAGCGGAGGCCCTTCCGGGTTTGCAGATACGCAGTATTTT. It codes for CASSGGPSGFADTQYF. The chain combines TRBV11-2 with TRBJ2-3; a possible D gene is TRBD2 (5 bases). Trimming cost V 5 bases and J 4 bases, with 19 bases left between them. Germline CDR1 SGHAT, CDR2 FQNNGV. CDR3 length equals 16 residues.

The V call is TRBV30, the J call TRBJ1-1; 8 positions match TRBD1. The CDR3 is 13 residues long. Germline V lookup: CDR1 GTSNPN, CDR2 SVGIG (reference sequence). J was trimmed by 3 bases and V by 2 bases; bases with no gene match: 2. The DNA of the CDR3 is TGTGCCTGGAGTTTGGACAGGGACACTGAAGCTTTCTTT. Protein: CAWSLDRDTEAFF.

This clone was found a few times. The sample holds other DNA sequences that translate to the same CDR3. The chain employs TRBV6-5 and TRBJ1-1; D ambiguous. The CDR3 runs 11 residues. The germline gives CDR1 MNHEY, CDR2 SVGAGI. The V gene lost 6 bases and the J gene lost 2 bases, with 4 bases spanning the gap. The CDR3 region has the DNA TGTGCCAGCAGGTTAAACACTGAAGCTTTCTTT. Translating it yields CASRLNTEAFF.

This clone was recorded only once. The chain joins TRBV29-1 to TRBJ2-1; TRBD1 might be the D (6 bases). The V gene lost 6 bases and the J gene lost 6 bases, with 18 bases spanning the gap. CDR3 length: 14 amino acids. Germline CDR1 SQVTM, CDR2 ANQGSEA. The DNA for the CDR3 is TGCAGCGTCGATGGCGACAGGCTTGGCAATGAGCAGTTCTTC. Amino acid sequence: CSVDGDRLGNEQFF.

This clone was counted at least ten times. This sequence joins TRBV9 and TRBJ1-4; no clear D. The germline CDR1 and CDR2 sequences are SGDLS and YYNGEE. V lost 4 bases and J 7 bases, leaving 14 bases between the germline ends. The CDR3 consists of 14 residues. The CDR3 is CASSHGMEGEKLFF. As DNA, the CDR3 is TGTGCCAGCAGCCACGGGATGGAGGGTGAAAAACTGTTTTTT.

The chain uses TRBV7-8 and TRBJ1-1; D call uncertain. Trimming took off 2 bases at V and 1 base at J, with 8 bases between the two ends. CDR3 length equals 14 residues. CDR1 and CDR2 from the germline V gene are SGHVS and FQNEAQ. CDR3 nucleotides: TGTGCCAGCAGCTTATTGTTTCAGAACACTGAAGCTTTCTTT. Translated, it gives CASSLLFQNTEAFF.

This chain uses TRBV29-1 with TRBJ2-7, with D possibly being TRBD1 (5 bases). The CDR3 has 12 residues. Germline V gene sequence: CDR1 SQVTM, CDR2 ANQGSEA. Deletions cut 6 bases from V and 6 bases from J, with 15 bases between. In DNA form, the CDR3 reads TGCAGCGTCATCCTCAGGGCGGCCGAGCAGTACTTC. Protein: CSVILRAAEQYF.

This rearrangement joins TRBV30 to TRBJ2-7; TRBD1 matches at 10 bases. Germline assignment: CDR1 GTSNPN and CDR2 SVGIG (reference sequence). This CDR3 comprises 14 residues. V lost 8 bases, J lost 1 base, and 8 bases stayed unmatched. In nucleotides, the CDR3 is TGTGCCCTAGATAGACAGGGGGCTTCCTACGAGCAGTACTTC. Protein: CALDRQGASYEQYF.

As for this clone: Distinct nucleotide sequences in the sample also encode this CDR3. The rearrangement joins TRBV5-1 to TRBJ1-6, with 7 bases aligning to TRBD1. The CDR3 totals 14 residues. Unmatched junction bases numbered 1, after V lost 0 bases and J lost 7 bases. Germline CDR1 reads SGHRS; CDR2 reads YFSETQ. This chain's CDR3 is CASSLGQGNSPLHF. CDR3 DNA: TGCGCCAGCAGCTTGGGACAGGGAAATTCACCCCTCCACTTT.

The CDR3 region has the DNA TGTGCCAGTAGTATAGTTGGGGGCCTCTCCTACAATGAGCAGTTCTTC. Translation: CASSIVGGLSYNEQFF. This sequence joins TRBV19 and TRBJ2-1, with D perhaps matching TRBD1 (6 bases). CDR1 is LNHDA, CDR2 SQIVND, per germline (reference sequence). Trimming pared 1 base from V and 0 bases from J, leaving 10 bases between. The CDR3 is made up of 16 amino acids. Complete variable domain (other parts from reference TRBV19 and TRBJ2-1): DGGITQSPKYLFRKEGQNVTLSCEQNLNHDAMYWYRQDPGQGLRLIYYSQIVNDFQKGDIAEGYSVSREKKESFPLTVTSAQKNPTAFYLCASSIVGGLSYNEQFFGPGTRLTVL.

A few counts support this clone. The chain couples TRBV30 to TRBJ2-5, with TRBD1 matching over 7 bases. The CDR3 totals 12 residues. Germline assignment: CDR1 GTSNPN and CDR2 SVGIG (reference sequence). The V segment lost 2 bases and the J segment 5 bases; nucleotides outside the gene matches: 2. CDR3 region: CAWSQGGETQYF. CDR3 bases: TGTGCCTGGAGTCAAGGGGGCGAGACCCAGTACTTC. Filled out from reference TRBV30 and TRBJ2-5, the complete variable domain reads SQTIHQWPATLVQPVGSPLSLECTVEGTSNPNLYWYRQAAGRGLQLLFYSVGIGQISSEVPQNLSASRPQDRQFILSSKKLLLSDSGFYLCAWSQGGETQYFGPGTRLLVL.

This rearrangement joins TRBV19 to TRBJ1-6; D is unclear. V lost 1 base and J lost 6, with 4 bases in between. There are 13 residues in the CDR3. Germline V gene sequence: CDR1 LNHDA, CDR2 SQIVND (reference sequence). The CDR3 region is CASSIGRNSPLHF. The CDR3 nucleotides read TGTGCCAGTAGTATAGGTCGTAATTCACCCCTCCACTTT.

The chain recombines TRBV6-5 with TRBJ1-2; TRBD1 might be the D (5 bases). The CDR3 contains 14 residues. V was trimmed by 4 bases and J by 6 bases, leaving 15 bases between them. Germline CDR1 reads MNHEY; CDR2 reads SVGAGI. This CDR3 is CASSSFGRENGYTF. The CDR3 DNA is TGTGCCAGCAGTTCTTTTGGCAGGGAAAATGGCTACACCTTC.

This clone appeared a few times. The genes are TRBV29-1 and TRBJ1-2; 7 positions agree with TRBD1. The V gene's germline CDR1 is SQVTM and CDR2 ANQGSEA. V gave up 1 base and J gave up 4 bases; unmatched junction bases: 6. This CDR3 is built from 14 residues. CDR3 amino acids: CSVEGGTEVYGYTF. Here the CDR3 DNA reads TGCAGCGTTGAAGGGGGGACAGAAGTCTATGGCTACACCTTC. Variable domain in full (rest from reference TRBV29-1 and TRBJ1-2): SAVISQKPSRDICQRGTSLTIQCQVDSQVTMMFWYRQQPGQSLTLIATANQGSEATYESGFVIDKFPISRPNLTFSTLTVSNMSPEDSSIYLCSVEGGTEVYGYTFGSGTRLTVV.

This clone was seen ten or more times. The chain joins TRBV7-2 to TRBJ2-7, with D maybe TRBD1 (6 bases). The CDR3 totals 12 residues. Germline CDR1 reads SGHTA; CDR2 reads FQGNSA. Trimming cost V 5 bases and J 9 bases, with 14 bases left between them. The CDR3 DNA follows: TGTGCCAGCAGCCTAACACAGGGTGTGCAGTACTTC. Translated: CASSLTQGVQYF. Drawing the rest from reference TRBV7-2 and TRBJ2-7, the complete variable domain is GAGVSQSPSNKVTEKGKDVELRCDPISGHTALYWYRQSLGQGLEFLIYFQGNSAPDKSGLPSDRFSAERTGGSVSTLTIQRTQQEDSAVYLCASSLTQGVQYFGPGTRLTVT.

This clone was picked up a small number of times. The gene calls are TRBV25-1 and TRBJ2-7; D remains ambiguous. CDR3 length: 11 residues. Germline V lookup: CDR1 MGHDK, CDR2 SYGVNS. The V and J ends lost 3 bases and 3 bases respectively, with 3 bases between them. DNA of the CDR3: TGTGCCAGCAGTGATATCTACGAGCAGTACTTC. Translation: CASSDIYEQYF.

This clone has more than one count but fewer than ten. This chain connects TRBV19 to TRBJ1-4; D remains unclear. This CDR3 region has 14 residues. The ends were cut back, 4 bases at V and 13 bases at J, with 19 bases in the middle. Germline loops: CDR1 LNHDA, CDR2 SQIVND (reference sequence). In DNA, the CDR3 is TGTGCCAGTAGTACAGGAGATACGAAATCGGGACTGTTTTTT. Amino acid sequence: CASSTGDTKSGLFF.

The V gene is TRBV2, the J gene TRBJ2-2; D is ambiguous. Germline V lookup: CDR1 SNHLY, CDR2 FYNNEI. The CDR3 covers 13 residues. Between the trimmed V and J ends, which lost 4 bases and 6 bases, there was a span of 9 bases. CDR3 amino acids: CASSATDAGELFF. The CDR3 DNA reads TGTGCCAGCAGTGCGACCGACGCCGGGGAGCTGTTTTTT.

The chain uses TRBV25-1 and TRBJ2-5, with TRBD2 matching 7 bases. V trimming: 6 bases; J trimming: 3 bases; junction bases outside the gene matches: 16. Per the germline V gene, CDR1 is MGHDK and CDR2 is SYGVNS. The CDR3 loop spans 17 amino acids. The CDR3 here is CASSGSWDYGLKETQYF. In nucleotides, the CDR3 is TGTGCCAGCAGCGGAAGCTGGGACTACGGACTAAAAGAGACCCAGTACTTC.

The genes are TRBV5-4 and TRBJ2-6; D gene uncertain. V gave up 5 bases and J gave up 0 bases, with 18 bases separating them. CDR1 is SGHNT and CDR2 is YYREEE in the germline V gene (reference sequence). CDR3 length: 18 amino acids. CDR3 DNA: TGTGCCAGCAGTCACGACTCATTGCCTTCCTCTGGGGCCAACGTCCTGACTTTC. It codes for CASSHDSLPSSGANVLTF.

The chain joins TRBV29-1 to TRBJ2-3; 11 bases are shared with TRBD2. V lost 4 bases, J lost 7 bases, and 4 bases stayed unmatched. Germline V gives CDR1 SQVTM, CDR2 ANQGSEA. CDR3 length: 13 residues. CDR3 sequence reads: CSVATSGAHTQYF. CDR3 bases: TGCAGCGTTGCGACTAGCGGGGCTCATACGCAGTATTTT.